Each of the 8 T cell receptor beta chains below was sequenced from the same sample in a study of control samples from healthy donors and cancer patients (TCRdb year 2020). Library construction relied on the immunoSEQ multiplex PCR assay. This is the immuneACCESS table as TCRdb keeps it, with only in-frame sequences that have V and J called. A part of the clones is gone; compared with another copy, unresolved V genes explain less than half, and the rest is unexplained. For this sample the table gives 65,000 to 95,000 clones, of which around 87% were detected only once. Around 18% of the sample is taken by the ten largest. The sample consisted of blood. These receptors all stem from a man aged 50-59 years in good health.

J is TRBJ1-6 and V is TRBV27; D gene uncertain. Trimming pared 6 bases from V and 1 base from J, leaving 4 bases between. Germline assignment: CDR1 MNHEY and CDR2 SMNVEV (reference sequence). The CDR3 totals 13 residues. The CDR3 sequence is CASRGSYNSPLHF. In DNA form, the CDR3 reads TGTGCCAGCAGGGGTTCCTATAATTCACCCCTCCACTTT.

This rearrangement joins TRBV6-5 to TRBJ2-7; D may be TRBD2 (7 bases). CDR1 and CDR2 from the germline V gene are MNHEY and SVGAGI. The length of the CDR3 is 15 residues. Trimming pared 2 bases from V and 4 bases from J, leaving 15 bases between. CDR3 in DNA: TGTGCCAGCAGTTACCCTCGGGGGGCACAGTACGAGCAGTACGTC. As protein: CASSYPRGAQYEQYV.

The J gene is TRBJ1-1, the V gene TRBV2; D not resolved. The CDR3 loop spans 13 amino acids. Trimming left V 6 bases short and J 0 bases short, with 8 bases between. The germline gives CDR1 SNHLY, CDR2 FYNNEI. CDR3 residues: CASRTGMNTEAFF. In DNA form, the CDR3 reads TGTGCCAGCAGGACGGGCATGAACACTGAAGCTTTCTTT.

CDR3 DNA: TGTGCGGGGGAGCTGGGCTCTGGAAACACCATATATTTT. This codes for CAGELGSGNTIYF. The chain has TRBV7-9 and TRBJ1-3; the D gene is possibly TRBD1 (5 bases). CDR1 and CDR2 from the germline V gene are SEHNR and FQNEAQ (reference sequence). The CDR3 is 13 residues long.

This chain uses TRBV6-2 or TRBV6-3 with TRBJ2-3; D might be TRBD1 (6 bases). V lost 1 base, J lost 2 bases, and 22 bases lay in between. The CDR3 is made up of 19 amino acids. CDR1 and CDR2 (germline): MNHEY, SVGEGT. The DNA for the CDR3 is TGTGCCAGCAGTTACTATCTTACCGGGACACGGAAGAACACAGATACGCAGTATTTT. Translation gives CASSYYLTGTRKNTDTQYF.

This clone was picked up one time. The V call is TRBV18, the J call TRBJ2-2; perhaps D is TRBD1 or TRBD2 (5 bases each). From germline, CDR1 is KGHSH and CDR2 LQKENI. This CDR3 spans 17 amino acids. Trimming shortened V by 5 bases and J by 0 bases, and 16 bases separated the two germline ends. The CDR3 coding sequence is TGTGCCAGCTCATCAACGAGGGGTAGCGCGAACACCGGGGAGCTGTTTTTT. Translation gives CASSSTRGSANTGELFF. The full variable domain, completed using reference TRBV18 and TRBJ2-2, is NAGVMQNPRHLVRRRGQEARLRCSPMKGHSHVYWYRQLPEEGLKFMVYLQKENIIDESGMPKERFSAEFPKEGPSILRIQQVVRGDSAAYFCASSSTRGSANTGELFFGEGSRLTVL.

The chain employs TRBV2 and TRBJ1-6, with no clear D. The germline gives CDR1 SNHLY, CDR2 FYNNEI. V lost 6 bases and J lost 0, with 9 bases in between. This CDR3 region has 15 residues. The CDR3: CASRVGSSYNSPLHF. The CDR3 bases are TGTGCCAGCAGGGTCGGGAGCTCCTATAATTCACCCCTCCACTTT.

The count of this clone is one. J is TRBJ2-7 and V is TRBV5-6; D is possibly TRBD1 (6 bases). The CDR3 consists of 12 residues. CDR1 SGHDT and CDR2 YYEEEE come from the germline V gene. In DNA form, the CDR3 reads TGTGCCAGCAGCTCTTGGCAGGGGCCCCCGACGGTC. The encoded protein is CASSSWQGPPTV.